This paragraph covers one TCR beta chain sequence. What it binds is not known. The germline gives CDR1 SGHRS, CDR2 YFSETQ. This CDR3 is built from 14 residues. The V and J ends lost 6 bases and 5 bases, in that order; junction bases with no gene match: 5. Using a J-beta primer mix together with a sample-barcoded 5' primer, a second PCR was run for roughly 7 to 11 cycles. CDR3-containing paired-end reads numbered at least 3 million in each sample. TCRdb processed the 5' RACE reads anew with MiXCR; each CDR3 protein has one entry. This table has 500,000 to 700,000 distinct CDR3 sequences, approximately 30% appearing once. The data belong to a study of blood T cells in healthy people across ages. On the study more broadly: Template switching picked up about one barcoded beta molecule for each two T cells.

Whole-study results and caveats: With age, beta diversity per million T cells declined roughly linearly, significantly by approximately 40. Compared with aged donors, long-lived donors showed fewer expanded clones, suggesting selection.

This clonotype was sampled from an elderly woman in good health. Sample: blood. The chain couples TRBV5-1 to TRBJ2-5, with TRBD2 matching 12 bases. Here the CDR3 DNA reads TGCGCCAGCACCAGGACTAGCGGGGATGAGACCCAGTACTTC. Its translation: CASTRTSGDETQYF. Looking up the rest from reference TRBV5-1 and TRBJ2-5 gives the full variable domain: KAGVTQTPRYLIKTRGQQVTLSCSPISGHRSVSWYQQTPGQGLQFLFEYFSETQRNKGNFPGRFSGRQFSNSRSEMNVSTLELGDSALYLCASTRTSGDETQYFGPGTRLLVL.